This paragraph reports one T cell receptor beta chain. Germline CDR1 is SGHTA and CDR2 is FQGTGA. CDR3 length equals 19 residues. Trimming cost V 6 bases and J 4 bases; bases outside gene matches: 19. Enrolled during active infection, Seattle patients were then followed longitudinally. Sequencing was performed with immunoSEQ multiplex PCR; in TCRdb, only in-frame clones are kept and a portion is missing. Seen here are more than 250,000 clones, 85% to 90% observed once, and the top ten hold approximately 6.5%. These data belong to a study of blood T cell repertoires in COVID-19. This chain connects TRBV7-3 to TRBJ1-3; 9 bases are shared with TRBD1. The TCR originated in a woman between 45 and 65 years old with COVID-19, enrolled during active disease. The sample taken for sequencing was peripheral blood. The CDR3, as DNA: TGTGCCAGCAGTCTAGTCGGGACAGGGTTTTGTTTCGGGGGAAACACCATATATTTT. Translated: CASSLVGTGFCFGGNTIYF.